The rows below give T cell receptor beta chains drawn from one sample of a study of T-cell memory formation after mild COVID-19. TCRdb itself ran the 5' RACE reads through MiXCR, one entry per CDR3 protein. Altogether 98,000 or so distinct CDR3 sequences are present, 15% to 20% being singletons, with the ten largest covering roughly 5.5%. Sequencing was performed on PBMCs or a T cell subset sorted from them (not recorded which). Source of these receptors: a young man who had mild COVID-19 (a few samples of this study predate the infection). Cell type and time point are not known. The CDR3 runs from the conserved cysteine through the conserved F or W. A D gene is named only where the DNA matches it firmly. Size is omitted from some rows. Given values are once, few, many or a class for expanded clones.

v_call	clone_size	j_call	d_call	cdr3_nt	cdr3_aa
TRBV5-1	.	TRBJ1-6	.	TGCGCCAGCAGCCCCGTCAGGGCTAATTCACCCCTCCACTTT	CASSPVRANSPLHF
TRBV5-1	many	TRBJ2-1	TRBD2	TGCGCCAGCAGCTTGAGGTCGGGGGGGGCCGTTGGTGAGCAGTTCTTC	CASSLRSGGAVGEQFF
TRBV7-2	many	TRBJ2-2	.	TGTGCCAGCAGCTTAGATATGGTAGCCGGGGAGCTGTTTTTT	CASSLDMVAGELFF
TRBV11-2	.	TRBJ2-2	TRBD2	TGTGCCAGCAGCTTCATAGCGGGGGGCCCTGGAGGGGAGCTGTTTTTT	CASSFIAGGPGGELFF
TRBV2	.	TRBJ1-5	TRBD1	TGTGCCAGCAGTGGGGCAGGGGGGAGCAATCAGCCCCAGCATTTT	CASSGAGGSNQPQHF
TRBV11-2	many	TRBJ2-4	TRBD1	TGTGCCAGCAGCCCCAGGGACAGGGGCATTCAGTACTTC	CASSPRDRGIQYF
TRBV4-3	many	TRBJ2-5	.	TGCGCCAGCAGCCAAGACTGGCAGCGCCAAGAGACCCAGTACTTC	CASSQDWQRQETQYF
TRBV18	.	TRBJ2-4	TRBD1	TGTGCCAGCTCACGTACGGGACAGCAGAACATTCAGTACTTC	CASSRTGQQNIQYF
TRBV20-1	.	TRBJ1-5	.	TGCAGTGCTAACAGGGAGGGCAATCAGCCCCAGCATTTT	CSANREGNQPQHF
TRBV5-8	.	TRBJ1-1	TRBD1	TGTGCCAGCAGCCCGGGACAGAAGGCTGAAGCTTTCTTT	CASSPGQKAEAFF
TRBV12-3/TRBV12-4	.	TRBJ1-2	.	TGTGCCAGCAGTTTTGGGGCCGCTGGCTACACCTTC	CASSFGAAGYTF
TRBV20-1	.	TRBJ2-7	TRBD2	TGCAGTGCTAGAGATCCCGCGCGGGGGGGCGAGGAGCAGTACTTC	CSARDPARGGEEQYF
TRBV6-2/TRBV6-3	.	TRBJ2-3	TRBD2	TGTGCCAGCAGGGAGCGGGAAGATACGCAGTATTTT	CASREREDTQYF
TRBV11-2	.	TRBJ2-1	.	TGTGCCAGCGGAGAGGACTGGAGAAACAATGAGCAGTTCTTC	CASGEDWRNNEQFF
TRBV7-2	few	TRBJ2-5	TRBD2	TGTGCCAGCAGCCCGACTAGCGGCATCCAAGAGACCCAGTACTTC	CASSPTSGIQETQYF
TRBV18	.	TRBJ2-5	.	TGTGCCAGCTCACCAGGGCAGGGCCCAGGGGAGACCCAGTACTTC	CASSPGQGPGETQYF
TRBV27	.	TRBJ1-2	TRBD1	TGTGCCAGCAGTGGGAGAGGGGGCGGATTAGGTGGCTACACCTTC	CASSGRGGGLGGYTF
TRBV10-1	.	TRBJ2-1	.	TGCGCCAGCAGTGAGATACAGGGCGGGCAGTTCTTC	CASSEIQGGQFF
TRBV3-1	.	TRBJ2-3	.	TGTGCCAGCAGCCAAGGTGTGGGGACCACAGATACGCAGTATTTT	CASSQGVGTTDTQYF